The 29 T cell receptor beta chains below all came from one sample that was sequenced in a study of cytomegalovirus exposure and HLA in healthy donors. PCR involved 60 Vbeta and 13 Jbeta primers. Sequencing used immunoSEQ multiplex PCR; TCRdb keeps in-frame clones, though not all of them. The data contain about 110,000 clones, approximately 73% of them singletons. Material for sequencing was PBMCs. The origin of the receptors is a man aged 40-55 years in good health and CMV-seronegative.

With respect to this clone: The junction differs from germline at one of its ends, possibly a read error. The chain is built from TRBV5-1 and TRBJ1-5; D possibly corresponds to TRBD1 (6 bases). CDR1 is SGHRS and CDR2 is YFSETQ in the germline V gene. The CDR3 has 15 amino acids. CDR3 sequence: CASSLDSFSNQPQHF. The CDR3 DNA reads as TGCGCCAGCAGTTTGGACAGCTTTAGCAATCAGCCCCAGCATTTT. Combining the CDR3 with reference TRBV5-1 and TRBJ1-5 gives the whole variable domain KAGVTQTPRYLIKTRGQQVTLSCSPISGHRSVSWYQQTPGQGLQFLFEYFSETQRNKGNFPGRFSGRQFSNSRSEMNVSTLELGDSALYLCASSLDSFSNQPQHFGDGTRLSIL.

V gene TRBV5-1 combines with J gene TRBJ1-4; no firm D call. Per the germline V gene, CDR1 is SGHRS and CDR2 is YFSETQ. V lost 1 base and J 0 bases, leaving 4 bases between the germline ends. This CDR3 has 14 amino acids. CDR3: CASSLSSTNEKLFF. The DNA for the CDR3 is TGCGCCAGCAGCTTGTCGTCAACTAATGAAAAACTGTTTTTT.

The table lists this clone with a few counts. The CDR3 protein is CASSQGGGSNEQFF. The CDR3 DNA sequence: TGTGCCAGCAGCCAGGGAGGGGGAAGCAATGAGCAGTTCTTC. V usage is TRBV4-2 and J usage is TRBJ2-1; maybe TRBD2 (7 bases). Germline V gene sequence: CDR1 LGHNA, CDR2 YNFKEQ. The CDR3 runs 14 residues. The germline V and J ends were trimmed by 3 bases and 6 bases, with 12 bases remaining between them.

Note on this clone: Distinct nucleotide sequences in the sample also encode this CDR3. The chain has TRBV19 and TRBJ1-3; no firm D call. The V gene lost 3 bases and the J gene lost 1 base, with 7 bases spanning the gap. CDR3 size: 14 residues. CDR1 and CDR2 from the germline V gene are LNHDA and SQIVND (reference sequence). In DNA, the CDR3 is TGTGCCAGTAGTATTTCAGGATCTGGAAACACCATATATTTT. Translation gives CASSISGSGNTIYF.

In nucleotides, the CDR3 is TGTGCCAGCATGGGGTTCCGGGGGAGCACAGATACGCAGTATTTT. Its translation: CASMGFRGSTDTQYF. This chain connects TRBV2 to TRBJ2-3; TRBD2 is a possible D gene (6 bases). V shed 7 bases and J shed 0 bases, with 14 bases lying between them. The CDR3 consists of 15 residues. Germline V CDR1 and CDR2: SNHLY, FYNNEI. The variable domain in full, completed from reference TRBV2 and TRBJ2-3, reads EPEVTQTPSHQVTQMGQEVILRCVPISNHLYFYWYRQILGQKVEFLVSFYNNEISEKSEIFDDQFSVERPDGSNFTLKIRSTKLEDSAMYFCASMGFRGSTDTQYFGPGTRLTVL.

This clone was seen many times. CDR3 region: CASSPGTGGIGQFF. CDR3 nucleotides: TGTGCCAGCAGCCCAGGGACAGGGGGCATTGGGCAGTTCTTC. This sequence joins TRBV14 and TRBJ2-1; 12 bases are a match to TRBD1. CDR3 size: 14 residues. Germline assignment: CDR1 SGHDN and CDR2 FVKESK. J lost 12 bases, V lost 4 bases, and 7 bases had no gene match.

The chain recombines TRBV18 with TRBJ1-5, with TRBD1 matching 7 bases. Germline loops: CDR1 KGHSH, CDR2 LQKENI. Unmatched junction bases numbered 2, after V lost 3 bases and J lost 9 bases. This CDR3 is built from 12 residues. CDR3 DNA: TGTGCCAGCTCACCTAGGACAGGGCCCCAGCATTTT. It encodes CASSPRTGPQHF.

The DNA of the CDR3 is TGTGCCAGCAGTTACTTAGCTGAAGCTTTCTTT. Encoded protein: CASSYLAEAFF. The genes are TRBV6-5 and TRBJ1-1; D is unclear. CDR1 and CDR2 from the germline V gene are MNHEY and SVGAGI. Trimming cost V 1 base and J 6 bases, with 3 bases left between them. CDR3 length: 11 amino acids.

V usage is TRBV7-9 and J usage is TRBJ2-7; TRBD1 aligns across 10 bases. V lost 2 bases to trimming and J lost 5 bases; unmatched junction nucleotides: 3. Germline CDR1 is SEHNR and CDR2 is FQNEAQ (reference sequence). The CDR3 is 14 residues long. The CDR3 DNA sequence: TGTGCCAGCAGCTTACGAGACAGGGGGCACGAGCAGTACTTC. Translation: CASSLRDRGHEQYF.

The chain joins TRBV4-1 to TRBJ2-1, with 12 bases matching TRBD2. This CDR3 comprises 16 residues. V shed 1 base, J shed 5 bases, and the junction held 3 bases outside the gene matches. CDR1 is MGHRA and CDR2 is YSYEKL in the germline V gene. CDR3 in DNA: TGCGCCAGCAGCCAAGTACTAGCGGGGGGCCACAATGAGCAGTTCTTC. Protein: CASSQVLAGGHNEQFF.

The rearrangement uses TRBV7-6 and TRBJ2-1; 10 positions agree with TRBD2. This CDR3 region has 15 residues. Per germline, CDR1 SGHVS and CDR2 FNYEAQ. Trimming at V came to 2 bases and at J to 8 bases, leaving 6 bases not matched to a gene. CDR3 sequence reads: CASSLRLAGVDEQFF. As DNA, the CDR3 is TGTGCCAGCAGCTTACGGCTAGCGGGGGTAGATGAGCAGTTCTTC.

For the CDR3, the DNA is TGTGCCAGCAGCTTAGGGCCAAGCCTAGTCGGGGAGCTGTTTTTT. Translating it yields CASSLGPSLVGELFF. The chain recombines TRBV7-8 with TRBJ2-2, with unresolved D. Germline CDR1 reads SGHVS; CDR2 reads FQNEAQ. This CDR3 comprises 15 residues. V lost 1 base and J lost 7, with 13 bases in between.

The chain's CDR3 is CASSVTASYNEQFF. CDR3 bases: TGTGCCAGCAGCGTGACAGCCTCCTACAATGAGCAGTTCTTC. The chain links TRBV9 to TRBJ2-1; D may be TRBD1 (5 bases). CDR3 length: 14 residues. The V gene lost 2 bases and the J gene lost 0 bases, with 6 bases spanning the gap. The germline gives CDR1 SGDLS, CDR2 YYNGEE.

The CDR3 protein is CASSAGGQVTGANVLTF. The CDR3 region has the DNA TGTGCCAGCAGCGCGGGGGGCCAGGTGACTGGGGCCAACGTCCTGACTTTC. The rearrangement joins TRBV5-4 to TRBJ2-6; 8 bases map to TRBD2. The trim removed 4 bases at V and 2 bases at J, leaving 8 bases unmatched. Germline values: CDR1 SGHNT, CDR2 YYREEE (reference sequence). The CDR3 loop spans 17 amino acids.

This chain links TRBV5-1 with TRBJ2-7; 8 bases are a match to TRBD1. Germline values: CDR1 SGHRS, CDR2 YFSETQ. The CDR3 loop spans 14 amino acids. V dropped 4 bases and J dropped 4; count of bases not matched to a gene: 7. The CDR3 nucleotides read TGCGCCAGCAGCCGAGACAGGGGAATGTACGAGCAGTACTTC. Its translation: CASSRDRGMYEQYF. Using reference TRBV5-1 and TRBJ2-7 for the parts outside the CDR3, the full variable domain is KAGVTQTPRYLIKTRGQQVTLSCSPISGHRSVSWYQQTPGQGLQFLFEYFSETQRNKGNFPGRFSGRQFSNSRSEMNVSTLELGDSALYLCASSRDRGMYEQYFGPGTRLTVT.

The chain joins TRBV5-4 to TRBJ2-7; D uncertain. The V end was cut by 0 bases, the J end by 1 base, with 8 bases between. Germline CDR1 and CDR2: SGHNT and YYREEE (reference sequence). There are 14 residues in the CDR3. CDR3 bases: TGTGCCAGCAGCTTGGCCTTCGGTTCCTACGAGCAGTACTTC. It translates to CASSLAFGSYEQYF.

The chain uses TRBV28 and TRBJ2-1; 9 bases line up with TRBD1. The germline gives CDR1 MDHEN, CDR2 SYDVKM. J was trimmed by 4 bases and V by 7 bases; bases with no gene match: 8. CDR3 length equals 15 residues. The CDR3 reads CASTTGTGNYNEQFF. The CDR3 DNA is TGTGCCAGCACCACCGGGACAGGGAATTACAATGAGCAGTTCTTC. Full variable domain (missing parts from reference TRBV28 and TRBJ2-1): DVKVTQSSRYLVKRTGEKVFLECVQDMDHENMFWYRQDPGLGLRLIYFSYDVKMKEKGDIPEGYSVSREKKERFSLILESASTNQTSMYLCASTTGTGNYNEQFFGPGTRLTVL.

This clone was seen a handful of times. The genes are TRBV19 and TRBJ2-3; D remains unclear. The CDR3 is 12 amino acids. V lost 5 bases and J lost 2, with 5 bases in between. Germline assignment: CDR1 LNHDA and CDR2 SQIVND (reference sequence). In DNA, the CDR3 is TGTGCCAGTAGTTTAAACACAGATACGCAGTATTTT. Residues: CASSLNTDTQYF.

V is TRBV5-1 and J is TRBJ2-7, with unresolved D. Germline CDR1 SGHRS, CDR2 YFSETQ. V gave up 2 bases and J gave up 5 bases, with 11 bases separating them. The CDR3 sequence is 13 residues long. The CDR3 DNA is TGCGCCAGCAGCTTCCGTTTGGGCGACGAGCAGTACTTC. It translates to CASSFRLGDEQYF.

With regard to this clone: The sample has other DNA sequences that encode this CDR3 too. CDR3 residues: CASSGGGTGAYEQYF. In DNA, the CDR3 is TGTGCCAGCAGTGGGGGAGGGACAGGGGCCTACGAGCAGTACTTC. The rearrangement uses TRBV6-1 and TRBJ2-7, with 10 bases matching TRBD1. The J segment lost 2 bases and the V segment lost 4 bases, leaving 5 bases of the junction unmatched. Germline CDR1 reads MNHNS; CDR2 reads SASEGT. CDR3 size: 15 residues.

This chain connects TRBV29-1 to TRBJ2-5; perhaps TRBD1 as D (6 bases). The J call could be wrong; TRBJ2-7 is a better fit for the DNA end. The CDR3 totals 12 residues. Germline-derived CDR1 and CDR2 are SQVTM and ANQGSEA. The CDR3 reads CSVGERGYEQYF. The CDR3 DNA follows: TGCAGCGTTGGGGAAAGGGGGTACGAGCAGTACTTC.

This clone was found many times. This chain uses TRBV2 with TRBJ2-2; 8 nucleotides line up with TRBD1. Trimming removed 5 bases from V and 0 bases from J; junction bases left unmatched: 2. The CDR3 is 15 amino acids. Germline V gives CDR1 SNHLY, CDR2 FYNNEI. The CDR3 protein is CASSRQGPNTGELFF. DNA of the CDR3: TGTGCCAGCAGTAGACAGGGGCCGAACACCGGGGAGCTGTTTTTT.

CDR3 sequence (DNA): TGTGCCAGCAGGATACAGGGTCGGGTCGGCACTGAAGCTTTCTTT. Translation: CASRIQGRVGTEAFF. This chain links TRBV2 with TRBJ1-1; D perhaps matches TRBD1 (6 bases). Germline V lookup: CDR1 SNHLY, CDR2 FYNNEI. The CDR3 loop spans 15 amino acids. V was clipped by 6 bases and J by 4 bases, with 18 bases between them.

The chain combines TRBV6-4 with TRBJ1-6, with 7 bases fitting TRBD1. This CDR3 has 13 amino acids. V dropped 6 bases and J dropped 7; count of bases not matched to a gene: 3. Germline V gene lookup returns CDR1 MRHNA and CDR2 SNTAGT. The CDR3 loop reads CASSRDSNSPLHF. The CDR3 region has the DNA TGTGCCAGCAGCCGGGACAGCAATTCACCCCTCCACTTT.

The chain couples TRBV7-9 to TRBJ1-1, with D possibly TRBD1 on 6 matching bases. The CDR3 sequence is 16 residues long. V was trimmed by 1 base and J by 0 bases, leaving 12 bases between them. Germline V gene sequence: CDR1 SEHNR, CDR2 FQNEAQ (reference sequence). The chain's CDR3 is CASSLGVRGLNTEAFF. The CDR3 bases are TGTGCCAGCAGCTTAGGGGTCAGGGGCCTGAACACTGAAGCTTTCTTT. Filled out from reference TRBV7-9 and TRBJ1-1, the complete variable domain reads DTGVSQNPRHKITKRGQNVTFRCDPISEHNRLYWYRQTLGQGPEFLTYFQNEAQLEKSRLLSDRFSAERPKGSFSTLEIQRTEQGDSAMYLCASSLGVRGLNTEAFFGQGTRLTVV.

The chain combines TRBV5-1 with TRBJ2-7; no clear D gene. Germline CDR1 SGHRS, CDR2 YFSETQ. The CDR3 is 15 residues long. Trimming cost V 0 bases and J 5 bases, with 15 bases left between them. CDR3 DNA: TGCGCCAGCAGCTTGGTGTCGCCCGCTATCCACGAGCAGTACTTC. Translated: CASSLVSPAIHEQYF.

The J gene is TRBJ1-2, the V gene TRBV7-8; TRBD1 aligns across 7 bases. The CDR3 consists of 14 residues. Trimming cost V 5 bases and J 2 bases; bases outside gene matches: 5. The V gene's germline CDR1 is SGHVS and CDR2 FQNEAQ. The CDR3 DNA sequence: TGTGCCAGCAGCCGAGACAGGGCGAACTATGGCTACACCTTC. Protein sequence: CASSRDRANYGYTF.

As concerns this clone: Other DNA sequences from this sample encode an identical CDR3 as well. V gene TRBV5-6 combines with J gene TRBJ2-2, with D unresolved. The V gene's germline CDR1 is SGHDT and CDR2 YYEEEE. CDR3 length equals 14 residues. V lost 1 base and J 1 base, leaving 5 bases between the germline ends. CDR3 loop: CASSLTRNTGELFF. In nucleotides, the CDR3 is TGTGCCAGCAGCTTGACACGGAACACCGGGGAGCTGTTTTTT.

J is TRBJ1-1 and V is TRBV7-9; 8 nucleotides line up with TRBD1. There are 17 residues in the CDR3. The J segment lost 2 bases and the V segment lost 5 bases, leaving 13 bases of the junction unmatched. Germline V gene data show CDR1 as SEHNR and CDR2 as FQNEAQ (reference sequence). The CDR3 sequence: CASSLIKLTGENTEAFF. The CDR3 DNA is TGTGCCAGCAGCCTAATCAAATTGACAGGGGAAAACACTGAAGCTTTCTTT. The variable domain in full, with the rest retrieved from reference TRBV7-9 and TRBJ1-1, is DTGVSQNPRHKITKRGQNVTFRCDPISEHNRLYWYRQTLGQGPEFLTYFQNEAQLEKSRLLSDRFSAERPKGSFSTLEIQRTEQGDSAMYLCASSLIKLTGENTEAFFGQGTRLTVV.